This TCR beta chain derives from a study of T cell changes during pregnancy in multiple sclerosis. Sequencing used immunoSEQ multiplex PCR; TCRdb keeps in-frame clones, though not all of them. The sample has around 38,000 clones, about nine tenths seen once; the top ten hold 5% to 6.5%. Looked up from germline, CDR1 is SQVTM and CDR2 is ANQGSEA. This CDR3 spans 14 amino acids. Trimming took 3 bases from V and 7 from J; bases not matched to a gene: 6. The chain employs TRBV29-1 and TRBJ2-1; 10 bases map to TRBD2. Sequenced here: CD8+ T cells from peripheral blood mononuclear cells, sampled in the second trimester of pregnancy. This receptor was obtained from a female donor with multiple sclerosis, enrolled in a pregnancy study. The CDR3 reads CSVDGLADWNEQFF. As DNA, the CDR3 is TGCAGCGTTGACGGACTAGCGGATTGGAATGAGCAGTTCTTC.